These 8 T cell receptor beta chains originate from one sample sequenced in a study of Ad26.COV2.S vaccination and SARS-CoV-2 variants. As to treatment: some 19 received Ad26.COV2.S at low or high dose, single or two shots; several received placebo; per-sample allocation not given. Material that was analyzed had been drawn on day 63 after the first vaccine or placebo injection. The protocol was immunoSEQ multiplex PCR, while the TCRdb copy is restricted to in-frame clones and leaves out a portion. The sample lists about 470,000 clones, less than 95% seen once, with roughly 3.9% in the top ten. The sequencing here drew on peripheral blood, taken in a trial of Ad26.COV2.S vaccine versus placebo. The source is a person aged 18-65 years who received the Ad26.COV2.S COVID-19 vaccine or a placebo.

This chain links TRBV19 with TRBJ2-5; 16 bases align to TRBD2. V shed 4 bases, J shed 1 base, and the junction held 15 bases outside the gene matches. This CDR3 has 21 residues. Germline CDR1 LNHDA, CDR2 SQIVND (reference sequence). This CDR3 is CASSKHPGLAGGPGVQETQYF. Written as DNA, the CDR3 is TGTGCCAGTAGTAAGCACCCGGGACTAGCGGGAGGGCCAGGGGTCCAAGAGACCCAGTACTTC.

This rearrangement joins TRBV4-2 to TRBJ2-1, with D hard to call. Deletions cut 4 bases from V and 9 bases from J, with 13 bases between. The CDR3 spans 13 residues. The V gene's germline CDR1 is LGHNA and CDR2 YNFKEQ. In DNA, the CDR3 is TGTGCCAGCAGCCTTGTCGCCCCCGGTGAGCAGTTCTTC. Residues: CASSLVAPGEQFF.

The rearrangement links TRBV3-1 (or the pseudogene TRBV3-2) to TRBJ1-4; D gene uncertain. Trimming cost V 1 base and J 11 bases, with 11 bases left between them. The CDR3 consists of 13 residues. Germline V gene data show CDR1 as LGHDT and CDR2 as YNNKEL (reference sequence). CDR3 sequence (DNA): TGTGCCAGCAGCCAAGTGTCGGGTCAGAAACTGTTTTTT. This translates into CASSQVSGQKLFF.

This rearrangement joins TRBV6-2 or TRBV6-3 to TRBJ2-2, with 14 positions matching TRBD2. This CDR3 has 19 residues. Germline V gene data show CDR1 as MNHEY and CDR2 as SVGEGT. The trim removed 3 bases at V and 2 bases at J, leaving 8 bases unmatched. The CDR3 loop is CASSYSPGLAGGNTGELFF. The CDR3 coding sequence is TGTGCCAGCAGTTATTCCCCCGGACTAGCGGGAGGCAACACCGGGGAGCTGTTTTTT.

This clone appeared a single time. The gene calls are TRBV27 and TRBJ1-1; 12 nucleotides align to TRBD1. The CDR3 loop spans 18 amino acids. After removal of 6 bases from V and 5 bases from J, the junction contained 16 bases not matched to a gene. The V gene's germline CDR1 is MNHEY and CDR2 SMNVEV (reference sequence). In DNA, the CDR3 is TGTGCCAGCAGCCTTAGAGGGGGGGACAGGGGGCGTCGAACTGAAGCTTTCTTT. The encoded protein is CASSLRGGDRGRRTEAFF.

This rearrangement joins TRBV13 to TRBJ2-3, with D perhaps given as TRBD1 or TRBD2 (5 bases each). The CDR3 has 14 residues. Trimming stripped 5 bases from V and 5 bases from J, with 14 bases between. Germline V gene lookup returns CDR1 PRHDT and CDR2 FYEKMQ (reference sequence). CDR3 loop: CASSLRAEGDTQYF. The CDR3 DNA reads TGTGCCAGCAGCCTCAGGGCAGAGGGAGATACGCAGTATTTT.

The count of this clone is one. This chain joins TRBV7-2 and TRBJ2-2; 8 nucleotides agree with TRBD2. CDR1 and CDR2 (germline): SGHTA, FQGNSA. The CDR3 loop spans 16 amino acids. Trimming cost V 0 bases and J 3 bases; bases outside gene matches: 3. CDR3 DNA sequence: TGTGCCAGCAGCTTAGCGAGCGGGAGATACACCGGGGAGCTGTTTTTT. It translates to CASSLASGRYTGELFF. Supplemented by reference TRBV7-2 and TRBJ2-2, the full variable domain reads GAGVSQSPSNKVTEKGKDVELRCDPISGHTALYWYRQSLGQGLEFLIYFQGNSAPDKSGLPSDRFSAERTGGSVSTLTIQRTQQEDSAVYLCASSLASGRYTGELFFGEGSRLTVL.

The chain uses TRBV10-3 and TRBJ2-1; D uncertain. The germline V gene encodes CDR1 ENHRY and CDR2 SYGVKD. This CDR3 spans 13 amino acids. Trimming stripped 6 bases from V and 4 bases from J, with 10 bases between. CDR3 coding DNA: TGTGCCATCAGAACCGACGGGTACAATGAGCAGTTCTTC. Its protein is CAIRTDGYNEQFF.